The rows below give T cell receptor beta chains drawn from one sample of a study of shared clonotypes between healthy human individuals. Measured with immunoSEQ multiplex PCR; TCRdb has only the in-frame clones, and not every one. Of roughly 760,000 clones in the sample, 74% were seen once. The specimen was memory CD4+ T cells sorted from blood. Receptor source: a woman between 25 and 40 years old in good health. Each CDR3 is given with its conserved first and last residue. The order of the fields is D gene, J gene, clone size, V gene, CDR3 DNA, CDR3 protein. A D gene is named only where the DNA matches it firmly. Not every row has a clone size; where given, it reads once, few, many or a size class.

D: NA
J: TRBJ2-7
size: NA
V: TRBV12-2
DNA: TGTGCAAGTCGCTTAGCGCGGGGGGAGAGCAACGAGCAGTACTTC
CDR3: CASRLARGESNEQYF

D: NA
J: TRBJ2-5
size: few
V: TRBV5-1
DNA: TGCGCCAGCGCCGACGATCGGGGCGGTGGAGAGACCCAGTACTTC
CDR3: CASADDRGGGETQYF

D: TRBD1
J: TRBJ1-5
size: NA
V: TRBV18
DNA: TGTGCCAGCTCACTAAAGTCCGGGACAGGGAACAATCAGCCCCAGCATTTT
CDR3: CASSLKSGTGNNQPQHF

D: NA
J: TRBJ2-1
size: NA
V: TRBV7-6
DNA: TGTGCCAGCAGCTTAAAGGCAGGCCCAAGTGAGCAGTTCTTC
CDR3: CASSLKAGPSEQFF

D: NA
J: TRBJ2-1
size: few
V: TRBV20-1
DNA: TGCAGTGCTAGAGCCCTCAATGAGCAGTTCTTC
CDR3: CSARALNEQFF

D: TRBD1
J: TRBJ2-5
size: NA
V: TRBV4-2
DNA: TGTGCCAGCAGCTCTAACAGGGGGATACAAGAGACCCAGTACTTC
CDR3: CASSSNRGIQETQYF

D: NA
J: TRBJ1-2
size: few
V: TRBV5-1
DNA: TGCGCCAGCAGCGACCAAACAGGAAGCGGCTACACCTTC
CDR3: CASSDQTGSGYTF

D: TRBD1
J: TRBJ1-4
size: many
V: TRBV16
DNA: TGTGCCAGCAGCAAGGGGGCCTACGAAAAACTGTTTTTT
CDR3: CASSKGAYEKLFF

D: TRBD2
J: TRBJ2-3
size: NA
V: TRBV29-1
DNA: TGCAGCGGTGCGGGAGGCACAGATACGCAGTATTTT
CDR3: CSGAGGTDTQYF

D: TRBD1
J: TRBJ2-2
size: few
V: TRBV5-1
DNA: TGCGCCAGCAGCTTGATGGGACAGGGTGCCACCGGGGAGCTGTTTTTT
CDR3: CASSLMGQGATGELFF

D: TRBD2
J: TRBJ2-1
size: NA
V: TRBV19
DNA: TGTGCCAGTAGTGCCCGGACTAGCGTTGGTGAGCAGTTCTTC
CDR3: CASSARTSVGEQFF

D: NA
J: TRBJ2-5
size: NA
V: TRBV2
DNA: TGTGCCAGCAGTGACAGGGACGAACCCCAAGAGACCCAGTACTTC
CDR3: CASSDRDEPQETQYF

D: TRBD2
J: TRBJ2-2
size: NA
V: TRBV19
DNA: TGTGCCAGTAGTCACGACGGGGGACTAGCGGGAGGGTCCACCGGGGAGCTGTTTTTT
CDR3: CASSHDGGLAGGSTGELFF

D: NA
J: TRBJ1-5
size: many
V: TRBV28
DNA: TGTGCCAGCACCGCGGAGAGGGGGTTCTACAATCAGCCCCAGCATTTT
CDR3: CASTAERGFYNQPQHF

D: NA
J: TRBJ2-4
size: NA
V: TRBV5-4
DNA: TGTGCCAGCAGCCCCCCCGGACTAGCCAAAAACATTCAGTACTTC
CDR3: CASSPPGLAKNIQYF

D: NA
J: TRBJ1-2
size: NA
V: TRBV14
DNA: TGTGCCAGCAGCCAACAGGGAATCTATGGCTACACCTTC
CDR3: CASSQQGIYGYTF

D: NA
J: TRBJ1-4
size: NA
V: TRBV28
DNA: TGTGCCGTAGAGGACCGAAATAATGAAAAACTGTTTTTT
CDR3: CAVEDRNNEKLFF

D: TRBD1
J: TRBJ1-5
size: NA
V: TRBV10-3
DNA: TGTGCCATCAGGGATGACAGGGGGTTTAACCAGCCCCAGCATTTT
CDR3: CAIRDDRGFNQPQHF

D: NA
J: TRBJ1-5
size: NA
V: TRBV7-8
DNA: TGTGCCAGCAGCCCGAGGGCAAGTTATAGCAATCAGCCCCAGCATTTT
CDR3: CASSPRASYSNQPQHF

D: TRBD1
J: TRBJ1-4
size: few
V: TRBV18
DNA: TGTGCCAGCTCACCAGGGACAGGGGTGTTTTTT
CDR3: CASSPGTGVFF

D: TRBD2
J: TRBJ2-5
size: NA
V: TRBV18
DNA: TGTGCCAGCTCACCAGATAGCGGGAGGGCCGGAGAGACCCAGTACTTC
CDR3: CASSPDSGRAGETQYF

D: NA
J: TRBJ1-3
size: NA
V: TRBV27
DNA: TGTGCCAGCAGTTTTATTAAGCCAGGGGCTGGAAACACCATATATTTT
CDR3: CASSFIKPGAGNTIYF

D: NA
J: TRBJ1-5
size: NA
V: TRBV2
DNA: TGTGCCAGCAGAGGGACACTTCAGCCCCAGCATTTT
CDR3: CASRGTLQPQHF

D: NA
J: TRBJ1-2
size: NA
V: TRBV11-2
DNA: TGTGCCAGCAGCTTCTATAACTATGGCTACACCTTC
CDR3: CASSFYNYGYTF

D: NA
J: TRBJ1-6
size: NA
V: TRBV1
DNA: TGCACCAGCAGCCAAGATCGGTCCACCCGGGCATGTCGGAATTCACCCCTCCACTTT
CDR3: CTSSQDRSTRACRNSPLHF

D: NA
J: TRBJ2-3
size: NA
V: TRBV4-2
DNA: TGTGCCAGCAGCCAGAGAGCGGAAACAGATACGCAGTATTTT
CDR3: CASSQRAETDTQYF

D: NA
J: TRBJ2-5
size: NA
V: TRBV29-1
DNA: TGCAGCGCCAGCTTATGGCCTAACAAGAGGGAGACCCAGTACTTC
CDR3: CSASLWPNKRETQYF

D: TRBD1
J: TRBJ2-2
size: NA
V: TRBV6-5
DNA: TGTGCCAGCAGTTACTCGCAGGGGGTCAACACCGGGGAGCTGTTTTTT
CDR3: CASSYSQGVNTGELFF

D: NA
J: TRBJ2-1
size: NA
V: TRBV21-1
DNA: TGTGCCAAGCAGGTGGGGACTAGCGGGGGACCCTCCTACAATGAGCAGTTCTTC
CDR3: CAKQVGTSGGPSYNEQFF

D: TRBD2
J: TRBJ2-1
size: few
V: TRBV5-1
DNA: TGCGCCAGCGCGGGGGACTGGGGCGCGCAGCAGTTCTTC
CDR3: CASAGDWGAQQFF

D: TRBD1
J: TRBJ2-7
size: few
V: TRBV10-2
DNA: TGCGCCAGCAGACCGGGACAGGGAGGGAGCGAGCAGTACTTC
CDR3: CASRPGQGGSEQYF

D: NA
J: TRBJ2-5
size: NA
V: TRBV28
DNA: TGTGCCAGCAGTTTACCGGGACAAATCCAAGAGACCCAGTACTTC
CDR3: CASSLPGQIQETQYF